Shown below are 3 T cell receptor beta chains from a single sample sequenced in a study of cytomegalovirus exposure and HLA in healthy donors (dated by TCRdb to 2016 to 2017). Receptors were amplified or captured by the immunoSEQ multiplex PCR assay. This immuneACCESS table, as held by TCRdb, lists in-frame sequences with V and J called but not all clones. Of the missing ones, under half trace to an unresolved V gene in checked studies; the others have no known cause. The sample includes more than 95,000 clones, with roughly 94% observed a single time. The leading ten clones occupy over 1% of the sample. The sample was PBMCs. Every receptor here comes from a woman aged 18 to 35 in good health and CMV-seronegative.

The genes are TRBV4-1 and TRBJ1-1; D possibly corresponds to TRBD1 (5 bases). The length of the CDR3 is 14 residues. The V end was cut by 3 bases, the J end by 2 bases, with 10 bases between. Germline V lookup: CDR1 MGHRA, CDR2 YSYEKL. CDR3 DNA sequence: TGCGCCAGCAGCCAGGCAGGGAAAAACACTGAAGCTTTCTTT. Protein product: CASSQAGKNTEAFF.

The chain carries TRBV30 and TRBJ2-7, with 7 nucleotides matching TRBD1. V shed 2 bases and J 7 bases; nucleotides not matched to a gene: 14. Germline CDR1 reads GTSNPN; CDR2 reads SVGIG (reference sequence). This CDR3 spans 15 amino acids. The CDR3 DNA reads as TGTGCCTGGAGTTTTCGACAGGGTCACACCCGGGAGCAGTACTTC. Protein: CAWSFRQGHTREQYF.

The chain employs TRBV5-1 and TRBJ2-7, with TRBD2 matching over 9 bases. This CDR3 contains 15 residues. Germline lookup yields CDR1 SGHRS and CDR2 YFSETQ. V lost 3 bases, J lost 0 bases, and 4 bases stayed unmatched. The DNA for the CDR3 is TGCGCCAGCAGCTCCTTAGCGGGGGCCTCCTACGAGCAGTACTTC. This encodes CASSSLAGASYEQYF.